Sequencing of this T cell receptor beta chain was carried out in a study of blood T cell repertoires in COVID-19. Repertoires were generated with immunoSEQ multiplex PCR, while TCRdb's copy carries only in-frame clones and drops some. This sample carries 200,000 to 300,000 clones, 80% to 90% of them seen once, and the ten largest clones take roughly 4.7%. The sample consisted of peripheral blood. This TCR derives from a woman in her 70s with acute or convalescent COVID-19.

The CDR3 sequence: CASSIHAVLNTEAFF. In DNA, the CDR3 is TGTGCCAGCAGCATCCACGCAGTATTGAACACTGAAGCTTTCTTT. This chain uses TRBV21-1 with TRBJ1-1; the table assigns TRBD1, which was not confirmed against the DNA. TRBV21-1 is recorded as a pseudogene. This CDR3 comprises 15 residues.